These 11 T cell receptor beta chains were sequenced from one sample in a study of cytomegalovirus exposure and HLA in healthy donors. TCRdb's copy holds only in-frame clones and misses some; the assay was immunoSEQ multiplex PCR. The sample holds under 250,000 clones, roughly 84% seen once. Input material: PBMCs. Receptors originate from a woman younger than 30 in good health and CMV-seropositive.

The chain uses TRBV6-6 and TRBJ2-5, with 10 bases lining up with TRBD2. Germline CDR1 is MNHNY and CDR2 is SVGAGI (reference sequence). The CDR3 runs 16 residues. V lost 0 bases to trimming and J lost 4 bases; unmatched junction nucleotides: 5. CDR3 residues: CASSYSISGRGETQYF. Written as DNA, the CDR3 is TGTGCCAGCAGTTACTCGATAAGCGGGAGGGGAGAGACCCAGTACTTC.

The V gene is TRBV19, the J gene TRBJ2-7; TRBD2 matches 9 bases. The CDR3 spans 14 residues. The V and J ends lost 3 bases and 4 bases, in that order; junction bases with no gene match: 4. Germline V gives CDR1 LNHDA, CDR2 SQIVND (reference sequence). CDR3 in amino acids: CASSILAGTYEQYF. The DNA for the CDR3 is TGTGCCAGTAGTATCCTAGCGGGGACTTACGAGCAGTACTTC.

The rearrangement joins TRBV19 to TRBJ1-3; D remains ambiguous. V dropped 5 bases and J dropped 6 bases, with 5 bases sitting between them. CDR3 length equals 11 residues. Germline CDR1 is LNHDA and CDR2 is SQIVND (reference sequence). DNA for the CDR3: TGTGCCAGTAGTGACACAAACACCATATATTTT. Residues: CASSDTNTIYF.

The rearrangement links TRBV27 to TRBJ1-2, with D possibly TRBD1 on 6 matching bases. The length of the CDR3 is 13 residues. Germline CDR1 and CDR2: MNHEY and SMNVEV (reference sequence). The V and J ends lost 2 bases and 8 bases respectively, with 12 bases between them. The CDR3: CASSLQGTRGYTF. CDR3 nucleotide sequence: TGTGCCAGCAGTTTACAGGGGACGAGGGGCTACACCTTC.

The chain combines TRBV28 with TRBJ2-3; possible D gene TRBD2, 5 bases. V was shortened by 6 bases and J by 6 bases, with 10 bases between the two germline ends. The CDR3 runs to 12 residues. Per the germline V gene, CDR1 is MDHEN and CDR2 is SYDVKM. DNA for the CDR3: TGTGCCAGCAGCAATAGCGTCGATACGCAGTATTTT. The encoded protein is CASSNSVDTQYF.

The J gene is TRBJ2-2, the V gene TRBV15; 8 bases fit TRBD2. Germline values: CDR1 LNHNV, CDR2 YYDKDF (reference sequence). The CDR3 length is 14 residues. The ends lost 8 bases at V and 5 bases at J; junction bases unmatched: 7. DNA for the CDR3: TGTGCCACCTGCCAAGCGGGAGATACCGGGGAGCTGTTTTTT. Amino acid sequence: CATCQAGDTGELFF.

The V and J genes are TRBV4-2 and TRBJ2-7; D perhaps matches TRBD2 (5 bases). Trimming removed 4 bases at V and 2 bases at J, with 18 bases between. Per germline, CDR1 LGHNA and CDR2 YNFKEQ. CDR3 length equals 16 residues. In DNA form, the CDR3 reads TGTGCCAGCAGCCGAGAGCGGACTGCTGTAACCTACGAGCAGTACTTC. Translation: CASSRERTAVTYEQYF.

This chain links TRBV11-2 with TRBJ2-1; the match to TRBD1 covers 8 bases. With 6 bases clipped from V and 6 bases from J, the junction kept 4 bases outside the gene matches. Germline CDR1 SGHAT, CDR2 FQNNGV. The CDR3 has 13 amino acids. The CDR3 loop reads CASRVTGGNEQFF. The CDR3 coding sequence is TGTGCCAGCAGGGTAACAGGGGGCAATGAGCAGTTCTTC.

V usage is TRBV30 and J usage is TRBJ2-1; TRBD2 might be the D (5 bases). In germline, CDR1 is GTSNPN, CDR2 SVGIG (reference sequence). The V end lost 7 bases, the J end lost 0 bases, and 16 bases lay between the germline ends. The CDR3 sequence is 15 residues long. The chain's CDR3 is CAYRSGRSSYNEQFF. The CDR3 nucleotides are TGTGCCTACCGAAGCGGCAGGAGCTCCTACAATGAGCAGTTCTTC.

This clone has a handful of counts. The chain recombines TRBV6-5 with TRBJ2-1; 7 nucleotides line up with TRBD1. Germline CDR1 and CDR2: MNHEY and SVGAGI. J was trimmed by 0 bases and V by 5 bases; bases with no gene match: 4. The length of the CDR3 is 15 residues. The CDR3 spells CASSPTGSSYNEQFF. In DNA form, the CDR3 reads TGTGCCAGCAGTCCGACAGGGAGCTCCTACAATGAGCAGTTCTTC.

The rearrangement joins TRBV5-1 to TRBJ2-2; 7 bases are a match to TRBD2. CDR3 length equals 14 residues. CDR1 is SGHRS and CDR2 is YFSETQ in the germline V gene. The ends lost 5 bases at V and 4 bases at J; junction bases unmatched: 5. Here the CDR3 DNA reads TGCGCCAGCAGTACAAGGGAGGGCACCGGGGAGCTGTTTTTT. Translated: CASSTREGTGELFF. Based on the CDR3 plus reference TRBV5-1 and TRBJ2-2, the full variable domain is KAGVTQTPRYLIKTRGQQVTLSCSPISGHRSVSWYQQTPGQGLQFLFEYFSETQRNKGNFPGRFSGRQFSNSRSEMNVSTLELGDSALYLCASSTREGTGELFFGEGSRLTVL.